This TCR beta chain was retrieved from a study of blood T cell repertoires in COVID-19. Across the study: Acute-phase and convalescent COVID-19 samples originated in the United States, Italy and Spain. T cells, B-cell-depleted T cells, or PBMCs provided the cDNA or gDNA that served as material.

The CDR3 has 15 residues. With 2 bases clipped from V and 9 bases from J, the junction kept 11 bases outside the gene matches. Germline-derived CDR1 and CDR2 are SGHDT and YYEEEE. In the authors' methods: Estimation of nucleated cell counts relied on the amplification of reference gene primers. Here immunoSEQ multiplex PCR was the method, and the copy in TCRdb shows in-frame clones only, minus some. The V and J calls and clone size were taken over from that table, and D and trimming were inferred from the DNA. The sample yields a few hundred thousand clones, 86% seen once. Source material: peripheral blood. The sequence was obtained from a man older than 75 with acute or convalescent COVID-19. The chain couples TRBV5-6 to TRBJ2-7; the match to TRBD1 covers 10 bases. In DNA, the CDR3 is TGTGCCAGCAGCTTCCCGGACAGGGGGTCCTCGGGGCAGTACTTC. The encoded protein is CASSFPDRGSSGQYF.